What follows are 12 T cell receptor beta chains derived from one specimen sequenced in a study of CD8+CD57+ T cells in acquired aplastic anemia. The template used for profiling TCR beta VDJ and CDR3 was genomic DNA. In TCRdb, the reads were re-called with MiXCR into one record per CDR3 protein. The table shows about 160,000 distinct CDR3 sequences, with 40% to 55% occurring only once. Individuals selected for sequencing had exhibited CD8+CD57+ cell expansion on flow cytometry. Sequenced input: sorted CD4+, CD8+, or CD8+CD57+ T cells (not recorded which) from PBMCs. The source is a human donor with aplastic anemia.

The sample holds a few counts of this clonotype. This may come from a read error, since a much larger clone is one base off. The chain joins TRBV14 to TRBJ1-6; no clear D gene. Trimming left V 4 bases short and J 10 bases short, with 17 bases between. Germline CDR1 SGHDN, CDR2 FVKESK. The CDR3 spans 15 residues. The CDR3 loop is CASSREWILMSPLHF. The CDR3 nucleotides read TGTGCCAGCAGCCGAGAGTGGATATTAATGTCACCCCTCCACTTT.

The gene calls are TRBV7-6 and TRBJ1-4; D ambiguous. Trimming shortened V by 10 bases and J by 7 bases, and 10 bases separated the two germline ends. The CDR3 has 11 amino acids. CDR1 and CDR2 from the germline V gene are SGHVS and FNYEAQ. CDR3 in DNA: TGTGCCATCCTGGTCGGTGAAAAACTGTTTTTT. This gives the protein CAILVGEKLFF.

As DNA, the CDR3 is TGCAGTGCGGGGGGACTGTCGGGGGCTTTCTTT. Its protein is CSAGGLSGAFF. The V and J genes are TRBV20-1 and TRBJ1-1; D is perhaps TRBD1 (5 bases). This CDR3 spans 11 amino acids. The germline V gene encodes CDR1 DFQATT and CDR2 SNEGSKA (reference sequence). Trimming took off 6 bases at V and 11 bases at J, with 16 bases between the two ends.

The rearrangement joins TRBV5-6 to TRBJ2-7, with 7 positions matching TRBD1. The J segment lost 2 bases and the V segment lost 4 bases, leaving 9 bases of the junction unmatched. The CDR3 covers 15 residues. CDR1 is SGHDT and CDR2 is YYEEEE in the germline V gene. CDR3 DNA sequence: TGTGCCAGCAGCCCCCGGGACAGAAGGACCTACGAGCAGTACTTC. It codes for CASSPRDRRTYEQYF.

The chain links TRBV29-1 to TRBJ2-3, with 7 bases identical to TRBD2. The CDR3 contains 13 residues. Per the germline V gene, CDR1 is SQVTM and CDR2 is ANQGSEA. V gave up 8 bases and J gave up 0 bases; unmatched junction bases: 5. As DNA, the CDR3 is TGCAGCCATCGGGGGGAGAGCACAGATACGCAGTATTTT. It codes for CSHRGESTDTQYF.

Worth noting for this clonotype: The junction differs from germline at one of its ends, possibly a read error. This chain's CDR3 is CAASSQGQEGNEQFF. The CDR3 DNA is TGTGCCGCCAGCAGTCAGGGACAGGAGGGCAATGAGCAGTTCTTC. This chain connects TRBV15 to TRBJ2-1, with 8 bases fitting TRBD1. This CDR3 comprises 15 residues. Germline V lookup: CDR1 LNHNV, CDR2 YYDKDF (reference sequence). The whole variable domain, filled in from reference TRBV15 and TRBJ2-1, reads DAMVIQNPRYQVTQFGKPVTLSCSQTLNHNVMYWYQQKSSQAPKLLFHYYDKDFNNEADTPDNFQSRRPNTSFCFLDIRSPGLGDTAMYLCAASSQGQEGNEQFFGPGTRLTVL.

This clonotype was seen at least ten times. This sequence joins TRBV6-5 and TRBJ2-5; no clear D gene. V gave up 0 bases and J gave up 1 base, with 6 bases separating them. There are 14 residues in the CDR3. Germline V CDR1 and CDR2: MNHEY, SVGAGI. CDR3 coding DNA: TGTGCCAGCAGTTACTCGTACAGCCAAGAGACCCAGTACTTC. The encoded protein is CASSYSYSQETQYF.

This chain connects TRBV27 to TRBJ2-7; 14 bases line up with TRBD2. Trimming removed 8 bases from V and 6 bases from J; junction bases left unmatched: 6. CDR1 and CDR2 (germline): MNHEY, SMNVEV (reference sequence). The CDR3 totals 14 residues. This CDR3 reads CASAGLAGGGEQYF. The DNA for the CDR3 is TGTGCCAGCGCCGGACTAGCGGGAGGTGGCGAGCAGTACTTC.

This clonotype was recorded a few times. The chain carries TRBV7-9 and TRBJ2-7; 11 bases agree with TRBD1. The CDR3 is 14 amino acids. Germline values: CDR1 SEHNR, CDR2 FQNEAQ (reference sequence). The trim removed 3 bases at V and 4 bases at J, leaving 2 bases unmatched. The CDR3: CASSFGDRGYEQYF. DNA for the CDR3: TGTGCCAGCAGCTTTGGGGACAGGGGGTACGAGCAGTACTTC.

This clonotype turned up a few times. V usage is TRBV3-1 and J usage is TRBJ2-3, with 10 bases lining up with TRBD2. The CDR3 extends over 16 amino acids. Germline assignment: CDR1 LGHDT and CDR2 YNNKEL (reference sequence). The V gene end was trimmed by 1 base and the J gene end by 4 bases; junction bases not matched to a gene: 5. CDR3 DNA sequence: TGTGCCAGCAGCCAAGGTAGCGGGAGGCTCGCAGATACGCAGTATTTT. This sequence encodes CASSQGSGRLADTQYF.

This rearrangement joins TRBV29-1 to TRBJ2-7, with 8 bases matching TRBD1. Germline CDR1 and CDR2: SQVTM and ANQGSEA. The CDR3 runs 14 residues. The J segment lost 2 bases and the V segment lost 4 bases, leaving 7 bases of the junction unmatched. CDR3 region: CSVVPRDRTYEQYF. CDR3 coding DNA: TGCAGCGTTGTCCCGAGGGACAGGACCTACGAGCAGTACTTC.

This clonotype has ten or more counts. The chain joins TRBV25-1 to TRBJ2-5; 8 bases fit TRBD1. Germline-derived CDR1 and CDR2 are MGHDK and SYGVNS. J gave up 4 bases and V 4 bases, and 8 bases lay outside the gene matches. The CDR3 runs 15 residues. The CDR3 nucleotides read TGTGCCAGCAGTGCAGGACAGGGTTTAATAGAGACCCAGTACTTC. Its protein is CASSAGQGLIETQYF.